These T cell receptor beta chains were read from a single sample in a study of OX40 agonist ivuxolimab in advanced cancers. Some clones are missing from TCRdb's copy, which holds only in-frame ones; the method was immunoSEQ multiplex PCR. The sample has tens of thousands of clones; over 75% are singletons. The sequenced sample was CD4+ or CD8+ T cells sorted from blood, obtained in a trial of the OX40 agonist ivuxolimab. The source of these receptors is an adult with an advanced solid tumor such as melanoma, head and neck, liver or kidney cancer. Both conserved end residues are part of each CDR3. The D gene is left open where the match is weak. The size of a clone is reported for some rows only, either as once, few or many, or as a class for expanded clones.

CDR3: CASSFRGLRTDTQYF
DNA: TGTGCCAGCAGCTTTAGAGGGCTGCGCACAGATACGCAGTATTTT
J: TRBJ2-3
D: .
V: TRBV11-2
size: .

CDR3: CASSLRGGVEKETQYF
DNA: TGCGCCAGCAGCTTGAGGGGAGGGGTGGAGAAAGAGACCCAGTACTTC
J: TRBJ2-5
D: TRBD2
V: TRBV5-1
size: .

CDR3: CASTSKTGTEGGYTF
DNA: TGTGCCAGCACGTCAAAAACCGGGACAGAGGGGGGCTACACCTTC
J: TRBJ1-2
D: TRBD1
V: TRBV5-4
size: .

CDR3: CASSLDGDTEAFF
DNA: TGCGCCAGCAGCTTGGATGGGGACACTGAAGCTTTCTTT
J: TRBJ1-1
D: .
V: TRBV5-1
size: .

CDR3: CASSGDTSNYGYTF
DNA: TGCGCCAGCAGCGGCGACACTTCTAACTATGGCTACACCTTC
J: TRBJ1-2
D: .
V: TRBV5-1
size: .

CDR3: CASSEESGFGELFF
DNA: TGTGCCAGCAGTGAAGAAAGTGGGTTCGGGGAGCTGTTTTTT
J: TRBJ2-2
D: .
V: TRBV6-1
size: .

CDR3: CASSYRRATDTQYF
DNA: TGTGCCAGCAGTTACCGGAGGGCGACAGATACGCAGTATTTT
J: TRBJ2-3
D: .
V: TRBV6-6
size: .

CDR3: CASSLGQHLREQYF
DNA: TGTGCCAGCAGCTTAGGACAGCACCTCCGCGAGCAGTACTTC
J: TRBJ2-7
D: .
V: TRBV7-8
size: .

CDR3: CASSRGNTIYF
DNA: TGTGCCAGCAGTCGTGGAAACACCATATATTTT
J: TRBJ1-3
D: .
V: TRBV9
size: .

CDR3: CAWSVLTGGQYF
DNA: TGTGCCTGGAGTGTACTAACCGGGGGGCAGTACTTC
J: TRBJ2-7
D: .
V: TRBV30
size: .

CDR3: CASSRATTNEKLFF
DNA: TGCGCCAGCAGCAGGGCCACAACTAATGAAAAACTGTTTTTT
J: TRBJ1-4
D: .
V: TRBV5-1
size: .

CDR3: CASSADRGPYEQYF
DNA: TGTGCCAGCAGCGCAGACAGGGGGCCCTACGAGCAGTACTTC
J: TRBJ2-7
D: TRBD1
V: TRBV2
size: .

CDR3: CASSALTSSGANVLTF
DNA: TGTGCCAGTAGTGCGCTCACGAGCTCTGGGGCCAACGTCCTGACTTTC
J: TRBJ2-6
D: .
V: TRBV19
size: .

CDR3: CASSRRTSGGRSTGELFF
DNA: TGTGCCAGCTCACGCCGGACTAGCGGGGGGCGGAGCACCGGGGAGCTGTTTTTT
J: TRBJ2-2
D: TRBD2
V: TRBV18
size: .

CDR3: CASSPGQETSYEQYF
DNA: TGCGCCAGCAGCCCGGGACAGGAAACCTCCTACGAGCAGTACTTC
J: TRBJ2-7
D: TRBD1
V: TRBV5-1
size: .

CDR3: CASSTWDEGTQYF
DNA: TGTGCCAGCAGCACCTGGGACGAAGGGACCCAGTACTTC
J: TRBJ2-5
D: .
V: TRBV5-4
size: .

CDR3: CASREFGETQYF
DNA: TGTGCCAGCAGGGAGTTCGGGGAGACCCAGTACTTC
J: TRBJ2-5
D: .
V: TRBV7-9
size: few

CDR3: CASSKLVGGNTIYF
DNA: TGTGCCAGCAGCAAACTCGTGGGGGGAAACACCATATATTTT
J: TRBJ1-3
D: .
V: TRBV28
size: .

CDR3: CASSPPGASYEQYF
DNA: TGTGCCAGCAGTCCACCGGGAGCCTCCTACGAGCAGTACTTC
J: TRBJ2-7
D: .
V: TRBV7-9
size: .

CDR3: CASSLRQGTEAFF
DNA: TGTGCCAGCAGCCTACGACAGGGGACTGAAGCTTTCTTT
J: TRBJ1-1
D: TRBD1
V: TRBV9
size: few

CDR3: CASSLGGGPQETQYF
DNA: TGTGCCAGCAGCTTGGGAGGTGGGCCCCAAGAGACCCAGTACTTC
J: TRBJ2-5
D: .
V: TRBV5-4
size: .

CDR3: CASSLSGQGNSPLHF
DNA: TGTGCCAGCAGCTTAAGCGGTCAGGGGAATTCACCCCTCCACTTT
J: TRBJ1-6
D: .
V: TRBV7-3
size: .

CDR3: CASSVDRNTEAFF
DNA: TGTGCCAGCAGCGTAGATCGGAACACTGAAGCTTTCTTT
J: TRBJ1-1
D: .
V: TRBV9
size: few

CDR3: CAIKDGSIHEQFF
DNA: TGTGCCATCAAGGACGGGAGTATACATGAGCAGTTCTTC
J: TRBJ2-1
D: .
V: TRBV10-3
size: .

CDR3: CASSPVPGVGSGANVLTF
DNA: TGTGCCAGCTCACCAGTTCCGGGGGTGGGTTCCGGGGCCAACGTCCTGACTTTC
J: TRBJ2-6
D: .
V: TRBV18
size: .

CDR3: CASSSTDRGTDTQYF
DNA: TGTGCCAGCAGTTCAACAGACAGGGGGACAGATACGCAGTATTTT
J: TRBJ2-3
D: TRBD1
V: TRBV6-6
size: few

CDR3: CASSLGPTGRDSNQPQHF
DNA: TGTGCCAGCTCACTGGGACCGACGGGGAGGGATAGCAATCAGCCCCAGCATTTT
J: TRBJ1-5
D: .
V: TRBV18
size: .

CDR3: CASSFRTTDTQYF
DNA: TGTGCCAGCAGCTTCCGAACCACAGATACGCAGTATTTT
J: TRBJ2-3
D: .
V: TRBV11-2
size: .

CDR3: CASSNVTGVRASGRARSSYEQYF
DNA: TGTGCCAGCAGCAATGTGACAGGGGTGAGGGCTAGCGGGAGGGCTAGGAGCTCCTACGAGCAGTACTTC
J: TRBJ2-7
D: .
V: TRBV21-1
size: .

CDR3: CASSEGSRGEQYF
DNA: TGTGCCAGCAGTGAGGGCAGCCGGGGCGAGCAGTACTTC
J: TRBJ2-7
D: .
V: TRBV6-1
size: .

CDR3: CASSSSGRASTDTQYF
DNA: TGTGCCAGCAGCTCCAGCGGGAGGGCCAGTACAGATACGCAGTATTTT
J: TRBJ2-3
D: TRBD2
V: TRBV7-8
size: .

CDR3: CASSLLGGTEAFF
DNA: TGTGCCAGCAGCTTGTTGGGGGGCACTGAAGCTTTCTTT
J: TRBJ1-1
D: .
V: TRBV7-9
size: .

CDR3: CARTRSRF
DNA: TGTGCCAGGACCCGGTCGCGCTTC
J: TRBJ2-7
D: .
V: TRBV6-6
size: .

CDR3: CASSTRQNLWGYTF
DNA: TGTGCCAGCAGCACCAGACAGAACCTCTGGGGCTACACCTTC
J: TRBJ1-2
D: .
V: TRBV7-2
size: .

CDR3: CASSTSGLAGIYEQYF
DNA: TGTGCCAGTAGTACCTCCGGACTAGCGGGAATCTACGAGCAGTACTTC
J: TRBJ2-7
D: TRBD2
V: TRBV19
size: .

CDR3: CASSPRTDRYEQYF
DNA: TGTGCCAGCAGCCCACGGACAGACCGATACGAGCAGTACTTC
J: TRBJ2-7
D: .
V: TRBV7-2
size: .

CDR3: CASSQGGGTYF
DNA: TGCGCCAGCAGCCAAGGGGGGGGGACGTACTTC
J: TRBJ2-7
D: TRBD2
V: TRBV4-1
size: once